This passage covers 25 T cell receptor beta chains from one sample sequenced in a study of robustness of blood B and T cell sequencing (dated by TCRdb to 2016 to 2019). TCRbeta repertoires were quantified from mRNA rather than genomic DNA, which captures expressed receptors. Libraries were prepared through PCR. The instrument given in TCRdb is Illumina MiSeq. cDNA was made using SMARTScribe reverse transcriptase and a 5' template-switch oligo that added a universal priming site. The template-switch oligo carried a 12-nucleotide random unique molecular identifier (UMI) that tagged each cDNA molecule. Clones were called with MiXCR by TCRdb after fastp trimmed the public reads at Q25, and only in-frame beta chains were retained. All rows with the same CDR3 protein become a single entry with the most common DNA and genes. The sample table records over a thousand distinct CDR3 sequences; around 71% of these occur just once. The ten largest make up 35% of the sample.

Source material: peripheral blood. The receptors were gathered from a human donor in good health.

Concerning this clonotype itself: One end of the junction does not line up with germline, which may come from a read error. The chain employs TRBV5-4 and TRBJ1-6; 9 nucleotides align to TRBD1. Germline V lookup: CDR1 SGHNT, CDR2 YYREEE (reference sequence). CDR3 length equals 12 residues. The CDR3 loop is CASSDRDRDFFF. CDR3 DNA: TGTGCCAGCAGCGACCGGGACAGGGATTTTTTCTTT.

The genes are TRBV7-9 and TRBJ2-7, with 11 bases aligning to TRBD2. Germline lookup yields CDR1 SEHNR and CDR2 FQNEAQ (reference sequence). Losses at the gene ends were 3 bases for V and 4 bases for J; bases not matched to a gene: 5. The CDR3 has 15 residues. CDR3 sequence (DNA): TGTGCCAGCAGCTTGGGACTAGCGGAAAATTACGAGCAGTACTTC. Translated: CASSLGLAENYEQYF.

The DNA of the CDR3 is TGTGCCAGCTCACCACGGGAGGGGGCCTTGCCAGATACGCAGTATTTT. This translates into CASSPREGALPDTQYF. The rearrangement joins TRBV18 to TRBJ2-3; D could derive from TRBD1 or TRBD2 (7 bases each). The V gene's germline CDR1 is KGHSH and CDR2 LQKENI. V shed 1 base and J shed 4 bases, with 15 bases lying between them. This CDR3 spans 16 amino acids.

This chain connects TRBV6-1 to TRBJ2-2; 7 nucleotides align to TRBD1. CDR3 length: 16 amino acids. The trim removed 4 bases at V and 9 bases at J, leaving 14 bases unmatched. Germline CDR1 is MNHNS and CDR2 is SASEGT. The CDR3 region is CASSGTPTQGCRELFF. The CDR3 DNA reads TGTGCCAGCAGTGGTACGCCAACACAGGGGTGCAGGGAGCTGTTTTTT.

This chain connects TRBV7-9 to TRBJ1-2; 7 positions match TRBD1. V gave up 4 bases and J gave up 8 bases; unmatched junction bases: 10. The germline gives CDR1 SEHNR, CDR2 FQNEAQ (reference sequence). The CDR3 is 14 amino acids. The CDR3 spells CASSSGQALDGYTF. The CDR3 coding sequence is TGTGCCAGCAGCTCCGGACAGGCCCTCGACGGCTACACCTTC.

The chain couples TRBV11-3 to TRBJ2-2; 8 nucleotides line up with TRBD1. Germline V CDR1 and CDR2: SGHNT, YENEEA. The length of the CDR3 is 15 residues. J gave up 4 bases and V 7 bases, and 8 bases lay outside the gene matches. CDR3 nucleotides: TGTGCCAGCACTTCAGGGACAGGCTTCACCGGGGAGCTGTTTTTT. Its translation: CASTSGTGFTGELFF. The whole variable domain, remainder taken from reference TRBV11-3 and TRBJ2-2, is EAGVVQSPRYKIIEKKQPVAFWCNPISGHNTLYWYLQNLGQGPELLIRYENEEAVDDSQLPKDRFSAERLKGVDSTLKIQPAELGDSAVYLCASTSGTGFTGELFFGEGSRLTVL.

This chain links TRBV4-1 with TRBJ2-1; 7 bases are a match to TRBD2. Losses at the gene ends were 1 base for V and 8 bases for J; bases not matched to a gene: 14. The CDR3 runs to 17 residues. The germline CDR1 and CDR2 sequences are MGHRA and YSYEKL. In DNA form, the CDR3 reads TGCGCCAGCAGCCAAGTGATGGTGCGGGGGATAGGGGATGAGCAGTTCTTC. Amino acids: CASSQVMVRGIGDEQFF.

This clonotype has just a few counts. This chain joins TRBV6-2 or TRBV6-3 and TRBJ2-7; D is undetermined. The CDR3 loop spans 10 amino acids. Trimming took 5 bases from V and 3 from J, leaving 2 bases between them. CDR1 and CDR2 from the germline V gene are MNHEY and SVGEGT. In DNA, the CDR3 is TGTGCCAGCAGTGACTACGAGCAGTACTTC. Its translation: CASSDYEQYF.

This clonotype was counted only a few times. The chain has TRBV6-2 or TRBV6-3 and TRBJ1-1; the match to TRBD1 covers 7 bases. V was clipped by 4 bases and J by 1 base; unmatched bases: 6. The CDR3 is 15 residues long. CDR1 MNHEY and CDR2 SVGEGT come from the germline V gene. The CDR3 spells CASSSPRGTNTEAFF. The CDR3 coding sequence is TGTGCCAGCAGTTCCCCCAGGGGGACGAACACTGAAGCTTTCTTT.

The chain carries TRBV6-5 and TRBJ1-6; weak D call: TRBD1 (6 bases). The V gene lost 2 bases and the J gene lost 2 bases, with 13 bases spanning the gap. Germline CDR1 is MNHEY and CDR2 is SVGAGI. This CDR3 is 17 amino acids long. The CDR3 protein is CASSYTPGVAYNSPLHF. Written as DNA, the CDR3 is TGTGCCAGCAGTTACACCCCAGGGGTAGCCTATAATTCACCCCTCCACTTT.

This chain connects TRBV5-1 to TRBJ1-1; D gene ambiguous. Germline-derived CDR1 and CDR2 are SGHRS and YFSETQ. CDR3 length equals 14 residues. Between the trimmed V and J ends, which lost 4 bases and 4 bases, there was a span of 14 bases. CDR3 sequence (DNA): TGCGCCAGCAGCCCCCCGACGGGGTCCACTGAAGCTTTCTTT. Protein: CASSPPTGSTEAFF.

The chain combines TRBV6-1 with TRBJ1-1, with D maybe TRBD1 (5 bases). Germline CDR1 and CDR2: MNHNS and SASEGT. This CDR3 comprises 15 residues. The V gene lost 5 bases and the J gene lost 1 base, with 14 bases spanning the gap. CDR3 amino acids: CASSRGGGPNTEAFF. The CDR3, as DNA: TGTGCCAGCAGTCGGGGGGGGGGTCCGAACACTGAAGCTTTCTTT.

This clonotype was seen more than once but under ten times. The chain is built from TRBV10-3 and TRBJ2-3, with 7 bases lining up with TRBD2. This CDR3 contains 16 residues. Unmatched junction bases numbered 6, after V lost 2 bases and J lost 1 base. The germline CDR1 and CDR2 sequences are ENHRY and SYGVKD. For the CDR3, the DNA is TGTGCCATCAGTGAGGGGAGGGGCTCTGGCACAGATACGCAGTATTTT. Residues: CAISEGRGSGTDTQYF.

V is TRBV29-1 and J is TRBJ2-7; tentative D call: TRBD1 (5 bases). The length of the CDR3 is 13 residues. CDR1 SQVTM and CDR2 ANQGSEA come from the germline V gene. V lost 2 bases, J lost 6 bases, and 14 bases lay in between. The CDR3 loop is CSVEIVGDTEQYF. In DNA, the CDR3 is TGCAGCGTTGAAATAGTAGGGGATACCGAGCAGTACTTC.

The CDR3 region has the DNA TGTGCCAGCAACGGACAGGTGACGAGCGAGCAGTACTTC. Its protein product is CASNGQVTSEQYF. This chain uses TRBV5-2 with TRBJ2-7; the tabulated D call, TRBD1, remains unverified against the DNA. TRBV5-2 is a known pseudogene. The CDR3 is made up of 13 amino acids.

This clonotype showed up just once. The CDR3 DNA reads as TGTGCCAGCTCCCTTCTGGGGCCGACGGGACAGGGGACAAATGAGCAGTTCTTC. Translated, it gives CASSLLGPTGQGTNEQFF. The chain employs TRBV18 and TRBJ2-1; 10 bases fit TRBD1. CDR1 and CDR2 from the germline V gene are KGHSH and LQKENI. The CDR3 is 18 amino acids. J gave up 7 bases and V 6 bases, and 18 bases lay outside the gene matches.

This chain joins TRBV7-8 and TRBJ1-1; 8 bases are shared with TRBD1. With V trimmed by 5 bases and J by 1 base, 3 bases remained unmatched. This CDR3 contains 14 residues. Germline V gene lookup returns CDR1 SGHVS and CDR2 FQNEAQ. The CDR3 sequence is CASSLTGGNTEAFF. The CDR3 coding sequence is TGTGCCAGCAGCCTTACAGGGGGGAACACTGAAGCTTTCTTT.

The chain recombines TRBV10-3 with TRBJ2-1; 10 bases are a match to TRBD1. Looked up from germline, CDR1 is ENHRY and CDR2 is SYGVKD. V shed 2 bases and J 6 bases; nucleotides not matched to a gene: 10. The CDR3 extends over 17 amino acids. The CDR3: CAISEPWDRGSSNEQFF. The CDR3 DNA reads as TGTGCCATCAGTGAGCCATGGGACAGGGGAAGCTCCAATGAGCAGTTCTTC.

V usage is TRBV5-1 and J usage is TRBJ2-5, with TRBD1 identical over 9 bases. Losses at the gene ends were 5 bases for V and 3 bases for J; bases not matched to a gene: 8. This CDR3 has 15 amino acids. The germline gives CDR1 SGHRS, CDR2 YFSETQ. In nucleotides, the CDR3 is TGCGCCAGCAGTTCTACCGGGACAGGGAAAGAGACCCAGTACTTC. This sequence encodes CASSSTGTGKETQYF. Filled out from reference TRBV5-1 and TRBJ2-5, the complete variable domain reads KAGVTQTPRYLIKTRGQQVTLSCSPISGHRSVSWYQQTPGQGLQFLFEYFSETQRNKGNFPGRFSGRQFSNSRSEMNVSTLELGDSALYLCASSSTGTGKETQYFGPGTRLLVL.

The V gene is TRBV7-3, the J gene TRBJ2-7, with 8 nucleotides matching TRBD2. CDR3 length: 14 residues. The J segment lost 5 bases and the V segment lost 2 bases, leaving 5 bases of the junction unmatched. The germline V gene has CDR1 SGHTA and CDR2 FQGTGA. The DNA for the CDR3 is TGTGCCAGCAGCTTACTCGGGGGGGCCGACGAGCAGTACTTC. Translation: CASSLLGGADEQYF.

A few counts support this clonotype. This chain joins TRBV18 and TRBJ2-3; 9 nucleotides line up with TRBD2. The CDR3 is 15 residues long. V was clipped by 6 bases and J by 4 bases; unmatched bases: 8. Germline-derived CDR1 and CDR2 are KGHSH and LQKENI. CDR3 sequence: CASSPGRGGADTQYF. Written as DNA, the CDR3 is TGTGCCAGCTCCCCCGGACGCGGGGGGGCAGATACGCAGTATTTT. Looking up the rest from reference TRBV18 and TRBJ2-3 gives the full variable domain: NAGVMQNPRHLVRRRGQEARLRCSPMKGHSHVYWYRQLPEEGLKFMVYLQKENIIDESGMPKERFSAEFPKEGPSILRIQQVVRGDSAAYFCASSPGRGGADTQYFGPGTRLTVL.

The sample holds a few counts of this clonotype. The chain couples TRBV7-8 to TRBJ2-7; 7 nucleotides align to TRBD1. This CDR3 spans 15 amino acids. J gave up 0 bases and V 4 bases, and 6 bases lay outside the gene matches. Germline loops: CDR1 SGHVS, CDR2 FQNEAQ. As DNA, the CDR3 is TGTGCCAGCAGCTCCCCCCACAGGGGCTCCTACGAGCAGTACTTC. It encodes CASSSPHRGSYEQYF.

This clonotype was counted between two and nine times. The CDR3 DNA sequence: TGTGCCAGCAGTTTGGACAGGGGGCCCAAGAATTCACCCCTCCACTTT. Protein product: CASSLDRGPKNSPLHF. The rearrangement links TRBV12-3 or TRBV12-4 to TRBJ1-6, with 11 bases that match TRBD1. J lost 7 bases, V lost 3 bases, and 5 bases had no gene match. The CDR3 extends over 16 amino acids.

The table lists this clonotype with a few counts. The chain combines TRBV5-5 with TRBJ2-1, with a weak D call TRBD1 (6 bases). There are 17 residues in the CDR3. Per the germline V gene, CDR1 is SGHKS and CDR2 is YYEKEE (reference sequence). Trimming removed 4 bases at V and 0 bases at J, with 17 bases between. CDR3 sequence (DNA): TGTGCCAGCAGCCAGGGGCCAGGTCCTAGCTCCTACAATGAGCAGTTCTTC. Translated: CASSQGPGPSSYNEQFF.

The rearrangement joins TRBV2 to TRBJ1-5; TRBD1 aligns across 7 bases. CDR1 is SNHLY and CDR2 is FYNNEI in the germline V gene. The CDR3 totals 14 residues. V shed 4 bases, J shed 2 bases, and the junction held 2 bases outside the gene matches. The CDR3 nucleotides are TGTGCCAGCAGTGGGACAGGAGGCAATCAGCCCCAGCATTTT. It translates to CASSGTGGNQPQHF.